These 21 T cell receptor beta chains came from one sample sequenced in a study of blood T cell repertoires in COVID-19. The repertoire was sequenced with immunoSEQ multiplex PCR; TCRdb's copy has only in-frame clones and lacks some. The sample has about 240,000 clones, about four fifths seen once. Material: peripheral blood. Source of these receptors: a man aged 30-40 years who had recovered from COVID-19.

This sequence joins TRBV3-1 (or the pseudogene TRBV3-2) and TRBJ2-7, with a tentative D call TRBD1 (5 bases). V lost 4 bases and J lost 6, with 16 bases in between. CDR3 length equals 14 residues. Germline lookup yields CDR1 LGHDT and CDR2 YNNKEL (reference sequence). The CDR3 sequence: CASSLWGELGEQYF. The CDR3 nucleotides are TGTGCCAGCAGCCTCTGGGGCGAACTGGGCGAGCAGTACTTC.

The chain combines TRBV2 with TRBJ2-5; 9 bases map to TRBD1. Germline values: CDR1 SNHLY, CDR2 FYNNEI. The CDR3 loop spans 15 amino acids. Trimming at V came to 6 bases and at J to 1 base, leaving 6 bases not matched to a gene. The CDR3 loop reads CASRAGTGSQETQYF. In nucleotides, the CDR3 is TGTGCCAGCAGGGCCGGGACAGGGAGCCAAGAGACCCAGTACTTC.

The rearrangement uses TRBV7-2 and TRBJ2-5, with TRBD1 matching over 8 bases. The CDR3 totals 15 residues. The V segment lost 5 bases and the J segment 1 base; nucleotides outside the gene matches: 6. The germline CDR1 and CDR2 sequences are SGHTA and FQGNSA. The CDR3 region has the DNA TGTGCCAGCAGCCTGCGGACAGGGCGCCAAGAGACCCAGTACTTC. This gives the protein CASSLRTGRQETQYF.

The DNA of the CDR3 is TGTGCCAGCAGTTACTCTAACAGAGTAAACTATGGCTACACCTTC. Its translation is CASSYSNRVNYGYTF. The chain combines TRBV6-5 with TRBJ1-2; D not resolved. Trimming cost V 0 bases and J 2 bases, with 10 bases left between them. The CDR3 is 15 amino acids. From germline, CDR1 is MNHEY and CDR2 SVGAGI.

This clone came up a few times. This rearrangement joins TRBV6-5 to TRBJ2-3; TRBD1 aligns across 9 bases. Germline V gene sequence: CDR1 MNHEY, CDR2 SVGAGI. V trimming: 6 bases; J trimming: 6 bases; junction bases outside the gene matches: 1. This CDR3 region has 12 residues. The CDR3 here is CASRTGGDTQYF. CDR3 DNA: TGTGCCAGCAGGACAGGGGGTGATACGCAGTATTTT.

V and J are TRBV2 and TRBJ1-5, with unresolved D. CDR1 is SNHLY and CDR2 is FYNNEI in the germline V gene. Trimming cost V 6 bases and J 4 bases, with 10 bases left between them. The CDR3 loop spans 13 amino acids. The CDR3 loop reads CASRDWRNQPQHF. In DNA form, the CDR3 reads TGTGCCAGCAGGGACTGGCGAAATCAGCCCCAGCATTTT. The full variable domain, in which reference TRBV2 and TRBJ1-5 provide the parts outside the CDR3, is EPEVTQTPSHQVTQMGQEVILRCVPISNHLYFYWYRQILGQKVEFLVSFYNNEISEKSEIFDDQFSVERPDGSNFTLKIRSTKLEDSAMYFCASRDWRNQPQHFGDGTRLSIL.

This chain uses TRBV5-8 with TRBJ1-1; a possible D gene is TRBD1 (6 bases). The V end was cut by 4 bases, the J end by 4 bases, with 17 bases between. The CDR3 consists of 15 residues. CDR1 and CDR2 from the germline V gene are SGHTS and YDEGEE. The CDR3 sequence is CASSRSRGAVTEAFF. The CDR3 bases are TGTGCCAGCAGCCGTAGCCGGGGGGCGGTCACTGAAGCTTTCTTT.

CDR3 amino acids: CASSPPSFLNTIYF. DNA for the CDR3: TGTGCCAGCTCACCACCCAGTTTCTTAAACACCATATATTTT. The chain couples TRBV18 to TRBJ1-3; D is ambiguous. Between the trimmed V and J ends, which lost 0 bases and 6 bases, there was a span of 9 bases. The CDR3 has 14 amino acids. Germline V gives CDR1 KGHSH, CDR2 LQKENI.

The chain recombines TRBV19 with TRBJ2-5; possible D gene TRBD2, 6 bases. Trimming cost V 9 bases and J 2 bases, with 13 bases left between them. CDR1 is LNHDA, CDR2 SQIVND, per germline (reference sequence). This CDR3 has 13 amino acids. The DNA of the CDR3 is TGTGCCAGCGGGACTCGGGCTCAAGAGACCCAGTACTTC. Protein product: CASGTRAQETQYF.

The chain has TRBV4-1 and TRBJ2-3; D ambiguous. V shed 1 base and J shed 2 bases, with 10 bases lying between them. CDR3 length: 15 residues. Germline V gene data show CDR1 as MGHRA and CDR2 as YSYEKL. The CDR3 protein is CASSQGQVPTDTQYF. The CDR3 region has the DNA TGCGCCAGCAGCCAAGGGCAGGTACCCACAGATACGCAGTATTTT.

Worth noting for this clone: A junction boundary mismatches the germline segment, possibly from a read error. The chain combines TRBV6-5 with TRBJ2-7, with TRBD1 as a possible D gene (6 bases). CDR1 is MNHEY, CDR2 SVGAGI, per germline. CDR3 length equals 14 residues. The DNA of the CDR3 is TGTGCCAGCAGTGACTCGGACAGAAGCTACGAGCAGTACTTC. Amino acid sequence: CASSDSDRSYEQYF.

CDR3 DNA: TGTGCCAGCAGTTACTCGGCCAGACTTAGCAATCAGCCCCAGCATTTT. It specifies CASSYSARLSNQPQHF. V usage is TRBV6-5 and J usage is TRBJ1-5; no definite D call. The germline V gene encodes CDR1 MNHEY and CDR2 SVGAGI. The V end lost 0 bases, the J end lost 0 bases, and 9 bases lay between the germline ends. The CDR3 extends over 16 amino acids.

V gene TRBV28 combines with J gene TRBJ1-2; D is uncertain. CDR3 size: 11 residues. V shed 6 bases and J shed 6 bases, with 8 bases lying between them. Germline CDR1 MDHEN, CDR2 SYDVKM. CDR3: CASSFPDGYTF. The DNA of the CDR3 is TGTGCCAGCAGCTTCCCGGATGGCTACACCTTC.

The chain uses TRBV7-9 and TRBJ2-1; 7 bases are a match to TRBD1. This CDR3 region has 15 residues. Germline values: CDR1 SEHNR, CDR2 FQNEAQ (reference sequence). J lost 8 bases, V lost 4 bases, and 11 bases had no gene match. The chain's CDR3 is CASSSRQGGWDEQFF. The DNA of the CDR3 is TGTGCCAGCAGCTCCAGACAGGGTGGTTGGGATGAGCAGTTCTTC.

This chain uses TRBV10-1 with TRBJ2-7; weak D call: TRBD2 (6 bases). Germline CDR1 reads WNHNN; CDR2 reads SYGVQD (reference sequence). CDR3 length: 13 residues. V shed 5 bases and J shed 2 bases, with 10 bases lying between them. CDR3 DNA sequence: TGCGCCAGCAGTCCCGGGACTGCCTACGAGCAGTACTTC. Amino acid sequence: CASSPGTAYEQYF.

The V gene is TRBV11-2, the J gene TRBJ1-4; D is undetermined. Germline CDR1 reads SGHAT; CDR2 reads FQNNGV. The V end was cut by 0 bases, the J end by 8 bases, with 10 bases between. The CDR3 has 14 residues. CDR3 protein: CASSLDRVAEKLFF. The CDR3 nucleotides read TGTGCCAGCAGCTTAGATCGGGTTGCGGAAAAACTGTTTTTT.

The chain uses TRBV11-3 and TRBJ1-3; D remains unclear. V lost 5 bases and J lost 6, with 11 bases in between. The CDR3 covers 13 residues. The germline V gene encodes CDR1 SGHNT and CDR2 YENEEA. CDR3 residues: CASSPSGSNTIYF. CDR3 bases: TGTGCCAGCAGCCCCTCGGGTTCAAACACCATATATTTT.

The chain employs TRBV6-6 and TRBJ1-4; 9 bases agree with TRBD1. Germline CDR1 is MNHNY and CDR2 is SVGAGI (reference sequence). V dropped 6 bases and J dropped 7; count of bases not matched to a gene: 6. There are 14 residues in the CDR3. The CDR3: CASRNRGQSEKLFF. CDR3 bases: TGTGCCAGCAGAAACAGGGGGCAGAGTGAAAAACTGTTTTTT.

This sequence joins TRBV6-5 and TRBJ1-5; D remains unclear. The CDR3 length is 15 residues. Germline V gene lookup returns CDR1 MNHEY and CDR2 SVGAGI. The germline V and J ends were trimmed by 6 bases and 0 bases, with 12 bases remaining between them. CDR3 residues: CASRTGIYSNQPQHF. The CDR3 region has the DNA TGTGCCAGCAGAACGGGGATATATAGCAATCAGCCCCAGCATTTT.

This chain connects TRBV25-1 to TRBJ1-5; D is possibly TRBD1 (5 bases). The CDR3 is made up of 16 amino acids. Trimming stripped 0 bases from V and 0 bases from J, with 9 bases between. Germline loops: CDR1 MGHDK, CDR2 SYGVNS. As DNA, the CDR3 is TGTGCCAGCAGTGAATATATCAGGGATAGCAATCAGCCCCAGCATTTT. Translated: CASSEYIRDSNQPQHF.

The chain carries TRBV2 and TRBJ2-7; TRBD2 might be the D (5 bases). The CDR3 spans 13 residues. Germline CDR1 reads SNHLY; CDR2 reads FYNNEI. V lost 5 bases to trimming and J lost 2 bases, with 10 bases between them. DNA for the CDR3: TGTGCCAGCAGTCGGGGTCTAACCTACGAGCAGTACTTC. It specifies CASSRGLTYEQYF.